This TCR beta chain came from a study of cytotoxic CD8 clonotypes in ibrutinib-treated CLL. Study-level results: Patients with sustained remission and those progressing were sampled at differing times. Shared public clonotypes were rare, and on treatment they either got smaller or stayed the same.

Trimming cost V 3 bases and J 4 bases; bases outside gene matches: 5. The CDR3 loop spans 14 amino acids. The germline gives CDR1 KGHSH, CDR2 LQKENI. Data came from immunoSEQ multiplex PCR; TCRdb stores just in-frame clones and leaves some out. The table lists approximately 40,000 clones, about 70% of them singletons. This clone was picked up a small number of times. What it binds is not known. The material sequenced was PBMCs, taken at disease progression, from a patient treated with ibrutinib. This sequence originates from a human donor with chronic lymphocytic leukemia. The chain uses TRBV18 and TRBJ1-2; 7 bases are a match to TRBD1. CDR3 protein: CASSPGQTLYGYTF. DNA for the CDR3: TGTGCCAGCTCACCGGGACAGACACTCTATGGCTACACCTTC.